This passage covers 26 T cell receptor beta chains from one sample sequenced in a study of identical twins. TCRdb re-called the 5' RACE reads through MiXCR, storing one row per CDR3 protein. The table shows around 1.7 million distinct CDR3 sequences, with under 35% occurring only once. Sequencing was performed on cord blood. The receptors stem from a newborn girl in good health.

This chain connects TRBV20-1 to TRBJ2-7, with unresolved D. The CDR3 is 13 amino acids. Germline CDR1 is DFQATT and CDR2 is SNEGSKA (reference sequence). V was shortened by 3 bases and J by 2 bases, with 11 bases between the two germline ends. The CDR3 DNA follows: TGCAGTGCTAGTGGGCCCACGACCTACGAGCAGTACTTC. Amino acid sequence: CSASGPTTYEQYF.

There are a few counts of this clonotype. The DNA for the CDR3 is TGTGCCACCAACCTCCGGGACCGGTACGGCTACACCTTC. It is translated as CATNLRDRYGYTF. This chain connects TRBV27 to TRBJ1-2; maybe TRBD1 (5 bases). Germline CDR1 and CDR2: MNHEY and SMNVEV (reference sequence). The CDR3 totals 13 residues. Trimming took 10 bases from V and 8 from J, leaving 20 bases between them.

V is TRBV6-5 and J is TRBJ1-5; TRBD1 matches 11 bases. Unmatched junction bases numbered 8, after V lost 2 bases and J lost 11 bases. There are 15 residues in the CDR3. The V gene's germline CDR1 is MNHEY and CDR2 SVGAGI. In DNA, the CDR3 is TGTGCCAGCAGTTACGATGGGGACAGGGGGGAAGCCCAGCATTTT. Translation gives CASSYDGDRGEAQHF.

This clonotype came up a few times. CDR3 sequence reads: CASSSEVGYYGYTF. Written as DNA, the CDR3 is TGTGCCAGCAGCTCAGAGGTGGGCTACTATGGCTACACCTTC. The chain uses TRBV7-9 and TRBJ1-2, with D unclear. The CDR3 has 14 amino acids. The V and J ends lost 4 bases and 3 bases respectively, with 12 bases between them. CDR1 and CDR2 from the germline V gene are SEHNR and FQNEAQ (reference sequence).

This clonotype was picked up a small number of times. The chain is built from TRBV7-2 and TRBJ2-1; unclear D gene. The CDR3 spans 15 residues. CDR1 and CDR2 (germline): SGHTA, FQGNSA. V shed 0 bases and J shed 2 bases, with 8 bases lying between them. The CDR3 sequence is CASSLAGKTYNEQFF. DNA of the CDR3: TGTGCCAGCAGCTTAGCGGGCAAAACCTACAATGAGCAGTTCTTC.

For this clonotype: The germline gene is not matched at one end of the junction; a read error may be the cause. V and J are TRBV4-1 and TRBJ2-3, with D unresolved. CDR1 and CDR2 from the germline V gene are MGHRA and YSYEKL. The CDR3 is 14 residues long. The CDR3 DNA reads as TGCGCCAGCAGCCAAGGGCGTCGGTTAGATGCGCAGTATTTT. Encoded protein: CASSQGRRLDAQYF.

The chain couples TRBV4-2 to TRBJ2-7, with TRBD2 as a possible D gene (5 bases). Germline V gene lookup returns CDR1 LGHNA and CDR2 YNFKEQ. V lost 4 bases and J 0 bases, leaving 13 bases between the germline ends. CDR3 length: 15 residues. The CDR3 loop reads CASSLGWTDSYEQYF. CDR3 coding DNA: TGTGCCAGCAGCCTCGGGTGGACTGACTCCTACGAGCAGTACTTC.

This clonotype has only a few counts. The J gene is TRBJ2-1, the V gene TRBV11-1; possibly TRBD1 for D (5 bases). CDR3 length equals 15 residues. The germline gives CDR1 SGHAT, CDR2 FQDESV (reference sequence). V was clipped by 1 base and J by 6 bases, with 13 bases between them. CDR3 region: CASSLEGLWGNEQFF. The DNA of the CDR3 is TGTGCCAGCAGCTTAGAGGGGTTATGGGGCAATGAGCAGTTCTTC.

This clonotype was found many times. The genes are TRBV29-1 and TRBJ2-7; D might be TRBD1 (5 bases). This CDR3 region has 11 residues. Germline CDR1 is SQVTM and CDR2 is ANQGSEA. The ends were cut back, 6 bases at V and 3 bases at J, with 9 bases in the middle. The CDR3 coding sequence is TGCAGCGTCGCTCAGGGCTACGAGCAGTACTTC. The encoded protein is CSVAQGYEQYF.

This clonotype was detected many times. The chain employs TRBV9 and TRBJ2-3; no clear D gene. With 5 bases removed from V and 1 base from J, the gap between germline ends came to 8 bases. The CDR3 covers 13 residues. CDR1 is SGDLS and CDR2 is YYNGEE in the germline V gene. CDR3 in DNA: TGTGCCAGCAGTGTTCGAGGCACAGATACGCAGTATTTT. Its protein product is CASSVRGTDTQYF.

The V and J genes are TRBV4-1 and TRBJ2-1; unclear D gene. The CDR3 covers 16 residues. Germline CDR1 reads MGHRA; CDR2 reads YSYEKL. V was cut by 0 bases and J by 0 bases, with 9 bases left in between. CDR3 coding DNA: TGCGCCAGCAGCCAAGAAGACTTTCCCTCCTACAATGAGCAGTTCTTC. It specifies CASSQEDFPSYNEQFF.

The V and J genes are TRBV3-1 and TRBJ1-1; 8 bases align to TRBD1. Germline V gene sequence: CDR1 LGHDT, CDR2 YNNKEL (reference sequence). The CDR3 consists of 12 residues. V lost 3 bases and J lost 9; bases outside the gene matches: 3. CDR3 in DNA: TGTGCCAGCAGCCATTGGGACAGGCAAGCTTTCTTT. Its protein product is CASSHWDRQAFF.

In the case of this clonotype: Given a much more abundant clone one base away, this may be a read error. The chain uses TRBV10-2 and TRBJ2-5, with 7 bases matching TRBD2. The J call could be wrong; TRBJ2-1 is a better fit for the DNA end. In germline, CDR1 is WSHSY, CDR2 SAAADI. The CDR3 is made up of 13 amino acids. CDR3 sequence: CASSRTSVETQFF. The CDR3 coding sequence is TGCGCCAGCAGCCGAACTAGCGTAGAGACCCAGTTCTTC.

The chain is built from TRBV25-1 and TRBJ1-1; D might be TRBD1 (5 bases). The CDR3 is 14 residues long. The germline V gene has CDR1 MGHDK and CDR2 SYGVNS. V was clipped by 7 bases and J by 3 bases, with 15 bases between them. This chain's CDR3 is CASNRGPGDTEAFF. Here the CDR3 DNA reads TGTGCCAGCAACCGGGGCCCCGGGGACACTGAAGCTTTCTTT.

This clonotype was picked up a small number of times. The chain recombines TRBV6-1 with TRBJ1-5, with 7 bases matching TRBD1. CDR1 is MNHNS and CDR2 is SASEGT in the germline V gene. This CDR3 region has 14 residues. The ends lost 6 bases at V and 6 bases at J; junction bases unmatched: 8. DNA for the CDR3: TGTGCCAGCAGCGCCGGACAGGTTGGTCAGCCCCAGCATTTT. Protein product: CASSAGQVGQPQHF.

The chain uses TRBV20-1 and TRBJ1-2, with D possibly being TRBD1 (6 bases). The CDR3 is 11 amino acids. V was clipped by 5 bases and J by 3 bases, with 7 bases between them. CDR1 is DFQATT and CDR2 is SNEGSKA in the germline V gene (reference sequence). CDR3 DNA sequence: TGCAGTGCTGGACAGTACTATGGCTACACCTTC. This encodes CSAGQYYGYTF.

The rearrangement joins TRBV28 to TRBJ2-1; D might be TRBD1 or TRBD2, each matching 5 bases. V was shortened by 8 bases and J by 9 bases, with 14 bases between the two germline ends. The germline V gene encodes CDR1 MDHEN and CDR2 SYDVKM. The CDR3 spans 12 residues. The CDR3 sequence: CASGLWGSEQFF. The CDR3, as DNA: TGTGCCAGCGGTCTCTGGGGGAGTGAGCAGTTCTTC.

This clonotype was counted at least ten times. This chain joins TRBV7-9 and TRBJ2-3, with a possible D match to TRBD1 (6 bases). Germline V gene data show CDR1 as SEHNR and CDR2 as FQNEAQ (reference sequence). The ends were cut back, 2 bases at V and 3 bases at J, with 21 bases in the middle. The CDR3 runs 18 residues. CDR3 DNA: TGTGCCAGCAGCTTAACCCGGCTACAGGGCAAGGGAACAGATACGCAGTATTTT. This gives the protein CASSLTRLQGKGTDTQYF.

The table lists this clonotype with a few counts. The V gene is TRBV10-3, the J gene TRBJ1-1; possibly TRBD1 for D (6 bases). The ends were cut back, 4 bases at V and 3 bases at J, with 15 bases in the middle. This CDR3 has 15 residues. CDR1 is ENHRY, CDR2 SYGVKD, per germline. The CDR3 bases are TGTGCCATCAGTGGGAACAGGGTCCGGGACACTGAAGCTTTCTTT. Translating it yields CAISGNRVRDTEAFF.

This clonotype came up a few times. The chain carries TRBV5-1 and TRBJ2-5, with a weak D call TRBD2 (6 bases). The germline gives CDR1 SGHRS, CDR2 YFSETQ. The V and J ends lost 6 bases and 2 bases respectively, with 11 bases between them. The CDR3 loop spans 13 amino acids. CDR3 bases: TGCGCCAGCACGGGGAGGCCACAAGAGACCCAGTACTTC. The encoded protein is CASTGRPQETQYF.

The gene calls are TRBV18 and TRBJ2-3; 11 positions agree with TRBD2. Unmatched junction bases numbered 5, after V lost 4 bases and J lost 2 bases. CDR3 length equals 16 residues. Germline V lookup: CDR1 KGHSH, CDR2 LQKENI. The CDR3 nucleotides read TGTGCCAGCTCACTGGCTAGCGGGAGGCCCACAGATACGCAGTATTTT. As protein: CASSLASGRPTDTQYF.

This rearrangement joins TRBV28 to TRBJ1-1, with 7 bases identical to TRBD1. With 6 bases clipped from V and 7 bases from J, the junction kept 8 bases outside the gene matches. This CDR3 contains 13 residues. Per the germline V gene, CDR1 is MDHEN and CDR2 is SYDVKM. The CDR3 sequence is CASRIQGLGEAFF. The CDR3 region has the DNA TGTGCCAGCAGGATACAGGGGTTAGGTGAAGCTTTCTTT.

V is TRBV21-1 and J is TRBJ1-4; the table assigns TRBD1, which was not confirmed against the DNA. TRBV21-1 represents a pseudogene. The CDR3 contains 18 residues. The CDR3 DNA reads TGTGCCAGCAGCAAGCGGACAGAACTACATACGGGGTGTGAAAAACTGTTTTTT. It specifies CASSKRTELHTGCEKLFF.

CDR3: CASRGRGSSYNSPLHF. For the CDR3, the DNA is TGTGCCAGCAGGGGCCGAGGGAGCTCCTATAATTCACCCCTCCACTTT. The rearrangement links TRBV7-2 to TRBJ1-6, with no clear D. CDR1 is SGHTA, CDR2 FQGNSA, per germline. This CDR3 region has 16 residues. The V and J ends lost 6 bases and 0 bases respectively, with 12 bases between them.

A word on this clonotype: Possible read error: a much larger clone is one base away. This chain joins TRBV12-3 or TRBV12-4 and TRBJ2-7, with 7 bases matching TRBD2. There are 12 residues in the CDR3. The V segment lost 6 bases and the J segment 7 bases; nucleotides outside the gene matches: 6. The CDR3 sequence is CASRAGTIEQYF. The CDR3 nucleotides read TGTGCCAGCAGAGCAGGGACTATTGAGCAGTACTTC.

This clonotype appeared a few times. The gene calls are TRBV14 and TRBJ2-1, with D unresolved. The V gene lost 0 bases and the J gene lost 9 bases, with 3 bases spanning the gap. Germline values: CDR1 SGHDN, CDR2 FVKESK. The CDR3 loop spans 11 amino acids. CDR3 sequence: CASSQEIEQFF. CDR3 DNA: TGTGCCAGCAGCCAAGAGATTGAGCAGTTCTTC.